Each of the 6 T cell receptor beta chains below was sequenced from the same sample in a study of blood T cell repertoires in COVID-19. Measured with immunoSEQ multiplex PCR; TCRdb has only the in-frame clones, and not every one. Of around 84,000 clones in the sample, more than 75% were seen once. Sequenced material: peripheral blood. The receptors come from a man aged 80 or over with active or convalescent COVID-19.

J is TRBJ1-2 and V is TRBV3-1 (or the pseudogene TRBV3-2); D might be TRBD1 (5 bases). Germline V gives CDR1 LGHDT, CDR2 YNNKEL (reference sequence). The CDR3 is 13 amino acids. Trimming cost V 2 bases and J 8 bases, with 12 bases left between them. Here the CDR3 reads CASSQIGGSGYTF. In nucleotides, the CDR3 is TGTGCCAGCAGCCAAATCGGGGGTAGCGGCTACACCTTC.

This chain links TRBV7-9 with TRBJ1-6; D remains ambiguous. The CDR3 runs 13 residues. Germline V lookup: CDR1 SEHNR, CDR2 FQNEAQ (reference sequence). V lost 1 base and J lost 7, with 5 bases in between. CDR3 sequence: CASSLGGNSPLHF. The CDR3 coding sequence is TGTGCCAGCAGCTTAGGAGGGAATTCACCCCTCCACTTT.

The chain joins TRBV18 to TRBJ2-7; D is perhaps TRBD2 (6 bases). Germline V gene lookup returns CDR1 KGHSH and CDR2 LQKENI. Trimming removed 2 bases at V and 0 bases at J, with 8 bases between. The CDR3 length is 14 residues. The DNA for the CDR3 is TGTGCCAGCTCACCAAGGCGGGGCTCCTACGAGCAGTACGTC. This encodes CASSPRRGSYEQYV.

The chain employs TRBV3-1 (or the pseudogene TRBV3-2) and TRBJ2-5; 7 bases are shared with TRBD2. Trimming cost V 0 bases and J 5 bases; bases outside gene matches: 6. In germline, CDR1 is LGHDT, CDR2 YNNKEL (reference sequence). This CDR3 has 15 amino acids. CDR3 residues: CASSQETSPRETQYF. The CDR3 DNA is TGTGCCAGCAGCCAAGAGACTAGCCCTAGGGAGACCCAGTACTTC.

V gene TRBV18 combines with J gene TRBJ1-3; maybe TRBD1 (5 bases). Germline values: CDR1 KGHSH, CDR2 LQKENI. The CDR3 consists of 16 residues. V was trimmed by 0 bases and J by 3 bases, leaving 12 bases between them. The chain's CDR3 is CASSPPQGRDGNTIYF. CDR3 bases: TGTGCCAGCTCACCACCCCAGGGAAGAGATGGAAACACCATATATTTT. Based on the CDR3 plus reference TRBV18 and TRBJ1-3, the full variable domain is NAGVMQNPRHLVRRRGQEARLRCSPMKGHSHVYWYRQLPEEGLKFMVYLQKENIIDESGMPKERFSAEFPKEGPSILRIQQVVRGDSAAYFCASSPPQGRDGNTIYFGEGSWLTVV.

This rearrangement joins TRBV27 to TRBJ2-5; 9 bases fit TRBD2. This CDR3 is 14 amino acids long. Germline CDR1 and CDR2: MNHEY and SMNVEV (reference sequence). The V segment lost 10 bases and the J segment 2 bases; nucleotides outside the gene matches: 8. The CDR3 DNA reads as TGTGCCACCCAAAGCCTAGCGGGACAAGAGACCCAGTACTTC. Translation: CATQSLAGQETQYF.